One and the same sample provided the 13 T cell receptor beta chains below, sequenced in a study of T cells in Graves' hyperthyroidism and ophthalmopathy. Amplification yielded TCR beta CDR3 regions, with RNA transcripts as the source. A set of HTBI primers served as the primers for a first-round RT-PCR of the TCR CDR3. One entry per CDR3 protein, called by TCRdb with MiXCR from the multiplex PCR reads. Of about 350,000 distinct CDR3 sequences listed, roughly 18% are singletons. The sequenced sample was blood. These receptor sequences come from a woman aged 35 to 49 with Graves' ophthalmopathy.

The sample holds many counts of this clonotype. The J gene is TRBJ2-2, the V gene TRBV30; D remains unclear. Germline V CDR1 and CDR2: GTSNPN, SVGIG (reference sequence). The CDR3 covers 11 residues. Trimming took off 8 bases at V and 0 bases at J, with 4 bases between the two ends. CDR3 loop: CALTNTGELFF. The DNA of the CDR3 is TGTGCCCTTACGAACACCGGGGAGCTGTTTTTT. Based on the CDR3 plus reference TRBV30 and TRBJ2-2, the full variable domain is SQTIHQWPATLVQPVGSPLSLECTVEGTSNPNLYWYRQAAGRGLQLLFYSVGIGQISSEVPQNLSASRPQDRQFILSSKKLLLSDSGFYLCALTNTGELFFGEGSRLTVL.

In this sample, this clonotype turned up many times. This chain links TRBV2 with TRBJ1-5, with D unclear. The V end was cut by 4 bases, the J end by 2 bases, with 6 bases between. This CDR3 has 13 residues. CDR1 is SNHLY, CDR2 FYNNEI, per germline. The CDR3 spells CASSVLGNQPQHF. The DNA of the CDR3 is TGTGCCAGCAGTGTGTTAGGCAATCAGCCCCAGCATTTT.

Comments on this clonotype: At one end, the junction sequence differs from germline, possibly due to a read error. The chain carries TRBV6-2 or TRBV6-3 and TRBJ2-6; a weak D match, TRBD1 (5 bases). The V gene's germline CDR1 is MNHEY and CDR2 SVGEGT. There are 14 residues in the CDR3. CDR3 protein: CASRIVAGANVLNF. The CDR3 DNA reads as TGTGCCAGCAGGATAGTGGCTGGGGCCAACGTCCTGAATTTC.

This clonotype has just a few counts. The chain joins TRBV4-3 to TRBJ1-2, with D perhaps matching TRBD1 (6 bases). Germline CDR1 reads LGHNA; CDR2 reads YSLEER. CDR3 size: 16 residues. The V gene lost 0 bases and the J gene lost 4 bases, with 15 bases spanning the gap. The CDR3 DNA reads as TGCGCCAGCAGCCAAGAAAATACCGACAGGAGCTATGGCTACACCTTC. This encodes CASSQENTDRSYGYTF.

This clonotype was seen at least ten times. The chain carries TRBV25-1 and TRBJ2-2; D tentatively fits TRBD1 or TRBD2 (5 bases each). CDR1 and CDR2 (germline): MGHDK, SYGVNS. Trimming removed 0 bases from V and 5 bases from J, with 13 bases in between. The CDR3 extends over 16 amino acids. CDR3 region: CASSEYGTQGTGELFF. As DNA, the CDR3 is TGTGCCAGCAGTGAATACGGGACCCAGGGAACCGGGGAGCTGTTTTTT.

This chain connects TRBV4-1 to TRBJ2-7, with 8 bases matching TRBD1. The CDR3 consists of 15 residues. The junction had 6 bases not matched to a gene; V was cut back by 0 bases and J by 5 bases. Germline V lookup: CDR1 MGHRA, CDR2 YSYEKL. The CDR3, as DNA: TGCGCCAGCAGCCAAGATCCCAGACAGGGGAACGAGCAGTACTTC. This sequence encodes CASSQDPRQGNEQYF.

This clonotype was picked up many times. The chain couples TRBV12-3 or TRBV12-4 to TRBJ1-5; 8 positions agree with TRBD1. The junction had 5 bases not matched to a gene; V was cut back by 8 bases and J by 2 bases. CDR3 length: 14 residues. The CDR3, as DNA: TGTGCCAGCTCAGGGGGCGAGGGCAATCAGCCCCAGCATTTT. Protein sequence: CASSGGEGNQPQHF.

This clonotype was seen ten or more times. This sequence joins TRBV2 and TRBJ1-6; weak D call: TRBD1 (6 bases). Germline CDR1 and CDR2: SNHLY and FYNNEI. The CDR3 is 15 amino acids. Trimming pared 5 bases from V and 9 bases from J, leaving 17 bases between. Written as DNA, the CDR3 is TGTGCCAGCAGTCCGGGGCCTCCAGGGGTTTCACCCCTCCACTTT. Translation: CASSPGPPGVSPLHF. Full variable domain (missing parts from reference TRBV2 and TRBJ1-6): EPEVTQTPSHQVTQMGQEVILRCVPISNHLYFYWYRQILGQKVEFLVSFYNNEISEKSEIFDDQFSVERPDGSNFTLKIRSTKLEDSAMYFCASSPGPPGVSPLHFGNGTRLTVT.

This clonotype was observed many times. This chain uses TRBV20-1 with TRBJ2-5; possible D gene TRBD1, 6 bases. The CDR3 contains 12 residues. Deletions cut 4 bases from V and 5 bases from J, with 11 bases between. CDR1 is DFQATT and CDR2 is SNEGSKA in the germline V gene (reference sequence). This CDR3 reads CSANLQGETQYF. In nucleotides, the CDR3 is TGCAGTGCTAATCTTCAGGGGGAGACCCAGTACTTC.

This clonotype has a count of ten or more. The rearrangement joins TRBV29-1 to TRBJ2-7, with TRBD1 matching 8 bases. V lost 1 base and J lost 7; bases outside the gene matches: 9. The CDR3 is 14 amino acids. Germline V gene lookup returns CDR1 SQVTM and CDR2 ANQGSEA. The CDR3 reads CSVEGDWTGQEQYF. CDR3 bases: TGCAGCGTTGAAGGGGATTGGACAGGGCAAGAGCAGTACTTC.

This clonotype showed up many times. The chain joins TRBV6-5 to TRBJ1-5; D gene ambiguous. The CDR3 has 14 amino acids. Per germline, CDR1 MNHEY and CDR2 SVGAGI. Trimming removed 6 bases from V and 0 bases from J, with 9 bases in between. Here the CDR3 DNA reads TGTGCCAGCAGAGCAGAATATAGCAATCAGCCCCAGCATTTT. Residues: CASRAEYSNQPQHF.

Remarks on this clonotype: One junction end disagrees with the germline gene, perhaps due to a read error. The rearrangement uses TRBV11-2 and TRBJ2-7; 7 bases align to TRBD2. From germline, CDR1 is SGHAT and CDR2 FQNNGV. This CDR3 is 13 amino acids long. CDR3 loop: CASGLGGSYKQYF. In DNA, the CDR3 is TGTGCCAGCGGACTAGGAGGCTCCTACAAGCAGTACTTC.

This clonotype has just a few counts. An end of the junction differs from the germline gene, which may be a read error. The rearrangement uses TRBV4-1 and TRBJ2-7; tentatively, D is TRBD2 (5 bases). From germline, CDR1 is MGHRA and CDR2 YSYEKL. The CDR3 totals 15 residues. The CDR3 region has the DNA TGCGCCATCAGCCCCAGTGGGGTCGGCAGAGGGGAGCAGTACTTC. Translating it yields CAISPSGVGRGEQYF.